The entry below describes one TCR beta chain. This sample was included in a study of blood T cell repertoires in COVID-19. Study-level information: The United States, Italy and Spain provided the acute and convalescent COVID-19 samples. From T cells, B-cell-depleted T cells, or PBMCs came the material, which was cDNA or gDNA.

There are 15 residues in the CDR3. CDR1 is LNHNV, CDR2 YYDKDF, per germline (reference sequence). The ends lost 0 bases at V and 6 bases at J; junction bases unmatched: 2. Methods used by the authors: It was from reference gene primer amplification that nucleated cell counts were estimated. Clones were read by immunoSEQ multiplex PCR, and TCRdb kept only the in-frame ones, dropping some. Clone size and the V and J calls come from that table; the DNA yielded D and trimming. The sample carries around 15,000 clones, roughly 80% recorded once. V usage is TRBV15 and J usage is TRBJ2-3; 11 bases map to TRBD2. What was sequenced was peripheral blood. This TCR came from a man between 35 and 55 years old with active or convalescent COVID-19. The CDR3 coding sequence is TGTGCCACCAGCAGAGATAGCGGGGGGGCGGATACGCAGTATTTT. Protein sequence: CATSRDSGGADTQYF.